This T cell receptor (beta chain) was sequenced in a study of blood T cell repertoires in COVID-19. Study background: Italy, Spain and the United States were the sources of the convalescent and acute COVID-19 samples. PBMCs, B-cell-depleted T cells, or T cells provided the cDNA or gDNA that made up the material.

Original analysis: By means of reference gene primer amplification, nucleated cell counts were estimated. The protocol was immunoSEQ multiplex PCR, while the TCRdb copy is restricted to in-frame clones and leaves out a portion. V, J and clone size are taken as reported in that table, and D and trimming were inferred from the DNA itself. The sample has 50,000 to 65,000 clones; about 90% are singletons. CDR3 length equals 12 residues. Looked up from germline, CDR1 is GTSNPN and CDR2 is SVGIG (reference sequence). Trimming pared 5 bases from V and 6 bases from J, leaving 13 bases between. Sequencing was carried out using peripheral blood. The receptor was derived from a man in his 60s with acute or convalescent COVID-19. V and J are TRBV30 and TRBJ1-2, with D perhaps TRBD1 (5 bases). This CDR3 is CAWFREANGYTF. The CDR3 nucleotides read TGTGCCTGGTTCAGGGAGGCAAATGGCTACACCTTC.